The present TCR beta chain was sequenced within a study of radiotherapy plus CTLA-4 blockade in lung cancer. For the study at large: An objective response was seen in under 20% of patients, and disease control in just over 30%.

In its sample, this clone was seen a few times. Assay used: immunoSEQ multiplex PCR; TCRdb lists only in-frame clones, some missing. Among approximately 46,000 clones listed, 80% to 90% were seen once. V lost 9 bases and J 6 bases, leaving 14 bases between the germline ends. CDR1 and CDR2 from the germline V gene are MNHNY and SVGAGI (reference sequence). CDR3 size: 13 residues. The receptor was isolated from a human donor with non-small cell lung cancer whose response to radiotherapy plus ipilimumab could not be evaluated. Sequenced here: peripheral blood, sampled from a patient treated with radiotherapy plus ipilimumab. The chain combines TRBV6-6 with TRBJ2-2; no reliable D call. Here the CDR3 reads CASRKEVSGELFF. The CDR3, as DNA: TGTGCCAGTCGAAAAGAGGTATCCGGGGAGCTGTTTTTT.